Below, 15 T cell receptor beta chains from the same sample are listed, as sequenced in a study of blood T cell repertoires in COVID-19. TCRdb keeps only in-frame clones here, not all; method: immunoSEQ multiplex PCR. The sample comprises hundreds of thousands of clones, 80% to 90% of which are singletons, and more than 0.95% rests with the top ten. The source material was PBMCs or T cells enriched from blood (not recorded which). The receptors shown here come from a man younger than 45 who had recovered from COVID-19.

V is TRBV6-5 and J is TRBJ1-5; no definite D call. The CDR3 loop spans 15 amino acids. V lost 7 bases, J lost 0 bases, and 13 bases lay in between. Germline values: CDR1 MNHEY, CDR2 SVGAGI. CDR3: CASTPDRHSNQPQHF. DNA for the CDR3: TGTGCCAGCACTCCAGATCGCCATAGCAATCAGCCCCAGCATTTT.

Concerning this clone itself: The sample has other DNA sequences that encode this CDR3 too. The CDR3 spells CASSPQGGTEAFF. CDR3 DNA: TGTGCCAGCTCACCCCAGGGGGGCACTGAAGCTTTCTTT. V and J are TRBV18 and TRBJ1-1, with TRBD1 identical over 7 bases. With V trimmed by 3 bases and J by 4 bases, 2 bases remained unmatched. The CDR3 is 13 residues long. Looked up from germline, CDR1 is KGHSH and CDR2 is LQKENI.

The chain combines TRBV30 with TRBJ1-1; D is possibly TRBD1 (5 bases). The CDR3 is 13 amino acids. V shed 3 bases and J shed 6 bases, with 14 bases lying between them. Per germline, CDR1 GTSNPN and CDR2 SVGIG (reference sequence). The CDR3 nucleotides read TGTGCCTGGAGCCTAAAGGGGCCGGCTGAAGCTTTCTTT. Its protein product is CAWSLKGPAEAFF. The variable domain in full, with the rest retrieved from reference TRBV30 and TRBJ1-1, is SQTIHQWPATLVQPVGSPLSLECTVEGTSNPNLYWYRQAAGRGLQLLFYSVGIGQISSEVPQNLSASRPQDRQFILSSKKLLLSDSGFYLCAWSLKGPAEAFFGQGTRLTVV.

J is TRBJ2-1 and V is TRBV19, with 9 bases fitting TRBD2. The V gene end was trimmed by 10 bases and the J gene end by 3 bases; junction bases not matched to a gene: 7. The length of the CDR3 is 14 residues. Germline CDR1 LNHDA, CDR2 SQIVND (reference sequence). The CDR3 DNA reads TGTGCCACTCAACGAGCGGGAGGCTACAATGAGCAGTTCTTC. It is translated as CATQRAGGYNEQFF.

CDR3 sequence: CASSVGDYSGNTIYF. The CDR3 nucleotides read TGTGCCAGCAGCGTAGGCGACTACTCTGGAAACACCATATATTTT. V usage is TRBV9 and J usage is TRBJ1-3; no firm D call. The CDR3 contains 15 residues. Germline assignment: CDR1 SGDLS and CDR2 YYNGEE. The ends were cut back, 0 bases at V and 0 bases at J, with 7 bases in the middle.

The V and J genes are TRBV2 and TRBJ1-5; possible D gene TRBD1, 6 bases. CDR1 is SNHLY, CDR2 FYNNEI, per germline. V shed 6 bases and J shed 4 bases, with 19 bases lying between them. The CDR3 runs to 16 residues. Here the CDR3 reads CASSDDTWTENQPQHF. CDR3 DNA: TGTGCCAGCAGCGATGATACTTGGACAGAAAATCAGCCCCAGCATTTT. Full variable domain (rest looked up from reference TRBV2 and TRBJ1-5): EPEVTQTPSHQVTQMGQEVILRCVPISNHLYFYWYRQILGQKVEFLVSFYNNEISEKSEIFDDQFSVERPDGSNFTLKIRSTKLEDSAMYFCASSDDTWTENQPQHFGDGTRLSIL.

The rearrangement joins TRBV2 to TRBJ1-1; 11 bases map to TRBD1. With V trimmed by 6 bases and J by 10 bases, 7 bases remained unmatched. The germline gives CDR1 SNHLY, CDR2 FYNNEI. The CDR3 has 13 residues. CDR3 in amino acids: CASSTGTGGIAFF. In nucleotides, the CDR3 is TGTGCCAGCAGCACCGGGACAGGGGGTATAGCTTTCTTT.

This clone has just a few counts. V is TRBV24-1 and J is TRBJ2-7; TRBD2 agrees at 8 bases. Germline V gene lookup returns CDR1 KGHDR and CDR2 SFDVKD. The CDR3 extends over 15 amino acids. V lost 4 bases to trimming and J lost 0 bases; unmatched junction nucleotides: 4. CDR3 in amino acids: CATSDSGTSSYEQYF. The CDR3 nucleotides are TGTGCCACCAGTGACTCCGGGACTAGCTCCTACGAGCAGTACTTC.

CDR3 loop: CASSSTNEKLFF. In DNA, the CDR3 is TGTGCCAGCAGCTCTACTAATGAAAAACTGTTTTTT. The chain links TRBV11-2 to TRBJ1-4, with unresolved D. In germline, CDR1 is SGHAT, CDR2 FQNNGV. Trimming removed 4 bases from V and 2 bases from J, with 2 bases in between. The CDR3 extends over 12 amino acids.

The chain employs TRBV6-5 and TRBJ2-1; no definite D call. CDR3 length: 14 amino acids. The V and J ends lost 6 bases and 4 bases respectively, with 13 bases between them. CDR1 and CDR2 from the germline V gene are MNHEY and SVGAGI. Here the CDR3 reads CASRQSGTYNEQFF. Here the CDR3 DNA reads TGTGCCAGCAGGCAGTCAGGAACTTACAATGAGCAGTTCTTC.

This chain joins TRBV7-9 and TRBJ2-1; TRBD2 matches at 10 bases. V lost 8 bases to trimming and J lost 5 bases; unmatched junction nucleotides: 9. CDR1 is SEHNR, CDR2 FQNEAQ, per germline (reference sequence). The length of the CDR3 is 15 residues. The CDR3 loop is CASGSGTSADNEQFF. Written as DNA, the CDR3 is TGTGCCAGCGGGAGCGGGACTAGCGCCGACAATGAGCAGTTCTTC.

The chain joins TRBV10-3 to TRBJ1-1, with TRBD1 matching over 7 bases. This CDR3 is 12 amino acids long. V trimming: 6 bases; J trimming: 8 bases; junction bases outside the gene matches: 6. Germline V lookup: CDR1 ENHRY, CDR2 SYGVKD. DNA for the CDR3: TGTGCCATCAGGGGGACAGCGGCAGAAGCTTTCTTT. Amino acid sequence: CAIRGTAAEAFF.

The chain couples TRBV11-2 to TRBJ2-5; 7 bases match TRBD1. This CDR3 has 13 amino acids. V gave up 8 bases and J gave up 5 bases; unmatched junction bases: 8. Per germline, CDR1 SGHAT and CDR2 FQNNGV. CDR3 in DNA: TGTGCCAGCCTAGACAGGGTTGCGGAGACCCAGTACTTC. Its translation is CASLDRVAETQYF.

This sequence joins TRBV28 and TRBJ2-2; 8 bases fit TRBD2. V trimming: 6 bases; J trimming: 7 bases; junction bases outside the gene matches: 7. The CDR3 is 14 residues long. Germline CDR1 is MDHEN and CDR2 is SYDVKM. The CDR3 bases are TGTGCCAGCAGCCCCGGGACTAGTGTCGGGGAGCTGTTTTTT. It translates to CASSPGTSVGELFF.

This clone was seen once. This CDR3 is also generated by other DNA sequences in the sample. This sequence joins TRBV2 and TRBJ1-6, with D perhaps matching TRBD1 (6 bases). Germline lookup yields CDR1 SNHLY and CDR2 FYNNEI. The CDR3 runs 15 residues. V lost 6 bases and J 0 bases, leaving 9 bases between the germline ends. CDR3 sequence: CASRTGSSYNSPLHF. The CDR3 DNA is TGTGCCAGCAGAACAGGGAGCTCCTATAATTCACCCCTCCACTTT.